The TCR beta chain described here comes from a study of human T cells and chemical hapten exposure (dated by TCRdb to the early 2020s). Study-level background: For sensitization, 2% DPC in acetone was applied to an approximately 2 cm by approximately 2 cm area of upper inner arm skin. Weekly therapeutic DPC doses were additionally applied to the scalp of patients throughout the roughly 23-week study period. Under 30 alopecia patients gave blood for TCR sequencing at one to four time points (pre-sensitization, 2, 6 and 24 weeks). Patch testing was performed on the upper back with Finn chambers containing 0.01% DPC, and the patch tests were scored after 6 days according to International Contact Dermatitis Research Group standards. Alopecia areata with under or over 50% scalp involvement, alopecia totalis and alopecia universalis were represented in the patient cohort, which was mostly female. Peripheral blood TCR repertoire changes were tracked in vivo in alopecia patients during primary and secondary sensitization to the hapten diphenylcyclopropenone (DPC). Libraries were pooled for sequencing, and variation in per-sample TCR yields was attributed mainly to small differences in library volumes within the pool. Blood samples were taken from patients before sensitization (week 0) and at 2, 6 and about 24 weeks after DPC sensitization. Each blood RNA sample was used to sequence both TCR alpha and TCR beta chains. Points the paper makes about the study in general: Because all patients had alopecia, a presumed autoimmune disease, the immune response of the patients might differ from that of healthy individuals. The number of PT1 expanded TCRs positively correlated with patch test score, significant at thresholds 8, 16 and 32 but not 4. Compared with pre-sensitization or healthy control sets, expanded TCRs formed significantly more large CDR3 similarity clusters, which is consistent with antigen-driven responses. DPC sensitization did not change the number of TCRs with a frequency above 1 in 1000, and there was no evidence of changes in global repertoire structure. After repeated subsampling, the strength of the expansion versus patch-test correlation and the threshold at which it became significant changed.

This clonotype was recorded many times. Its antigen is unknown. The sample holds no much larger clone one base away, and base qualities are not on file. The library was built by means of RACE. The listed sequencing device is NextSeq 500. During library preparation, unique molecular identifiers were attached to individual cDNA molecules so that TCRs could be counted in a quantitative, reproducible way. As for the authors' bioinformatics: A median of about 87,000 TCRs per sample was observed, with a range of about 20,000 to 690,600. The Decombinator software suite was used to annotate the V, J and CDR3 of the TCR reads. To make PS versus PT1 abundance plots, every sample was subsampled to the same number of TCRs (28,000). TCRs were defined as expanded if absent before sensitization and observed at least eight times at the 2-week time point. TCRdb trimmed public reads at Q25 via fastp, called clones via MiXCR and kept in-frame beta chains. CDR3 protein duplicates are merged, each entry listing the most common genes and DNA. The V and J calls reflect TCRdb's pipeline rather than the authors' work. This sample lists approximately 34,000 distinct CDR3 sequences; around 6.5% were detected once. The ten largest clones take up around 8.4% of the sample.

The sample's time point label, decoded: patch test 1, 2 weeks after DPC sensitization. Reading the label with the study, this specimen's treatment or condition is: therapeutic diphenylcyclopropenone sensitization with weekly scalp DPC. Total RNA was isolated from unfractionated whole blood collected in Tempus Blood RNA tubes. At each patch-test visit, blood was drawn before the patch test was applied. To be eligible, patients had to be aged 18 to 70, diagnosed with alopecia and judged suitable for DPC therapy, while pregnant patients were excluded. The germline V gene sets CDR1 to SGHTA and CDR2 to FQGNSA. The CDR3 spans 13 residues, from the cysteine through the phenylalanine. This entry keeps only the CDR3 DNA: 39 bases, framed from base 1. V gives up 0 bases and J gives up 6 bases, and the segment between their germline ends measures 8 bases.

In this chain, TRBV7-2 is recombined with TRBJ1-2; the D gene remains uncertain. This TCR was recovered from a woman aged 30 to 39 with alopecia areata. Some clones in this sample may be carry-over from other donors' samples. Sequencing used whole blood, obtained in connection with sensitization to the hapten diphenylcyclopropenone (DPC). In nucleotide form, the sequence is TGTGCCAGCAGCTTAGCGTTTGGAAATGGCTACACCTTC. The translation is CASSLAFGNGYTF.